Shown below are 3 T cell receptor beta chains from a single sample sequenced in a study of radiotherapy plus CTLA-4 blockade in lung cancer. Libraries were prepared by immunoSEQ multiplex PCR; TCRdb keeps only in-frame clonotypes and omits some of them. The sample has 100,000 to 150,000 clones, around 75% seen once; the top ten hold 4.5% to 5.5%. The sample was peripheral blood, taken from a patient treated with radiotherapy plus ipilimumab. All receptors come from a human donor with non-small cell lung cancer who had a partial response to radiotherapy plus ipilimumab.

J is TRBJ1-2 and V is TRBV7-3; TRBD1 aligns across 9 bases. The germline gives CDR1 SGHTA, CDR2 FQGTGA. Trimming removed 4 bases from V and 5 bases from J; junction bases left unmatched: 2. The CDR3 covers 13 residues. The CDR3 reads CASSYGTGYGYTF. DNA of the CDR3: TGTGCCAGCAGCTACGGGACAGGGTATGGCTACACCTTC.

Notes on this clone: Mismatch with germline at one junction end may stem from a read error. The CDR3 region is CASSRGKTYEQYF. In DNA form, the CDR3 reads TGTGCTAGCAGCCGGGGTAAAACCTACGAGCAGTACTTC. The rearrangement uses TRBV7-7 and TRBJ2-5, with a possible D match to TRBD2 (5 bases). Gene TRBJ2-7 matches the end of the DNA better, so the J call may be wrong. The CDR3 sequence is 13 residues long. Germline V lookup: CDR1 SSHAT, CDR2 FNYEAQ (reference sequence).

This sequence joins TRBV7-6 and TRBJ2-3; the D gene is possibly TRBD1 (5 bases). Trimming left V 2 bases short and J 3 bases short, with 9 bases between. The germline CDR1 and CDR2 sequences are SGHVS and FNYEAQ. There are 14 residues in the CDR3. CDR3 amino acids: CASSLITGTDTQYF. The CDR3 bases are TGTGCCAGCAGCTTAATAACAGGAACAGATACGCAGTATTTT.